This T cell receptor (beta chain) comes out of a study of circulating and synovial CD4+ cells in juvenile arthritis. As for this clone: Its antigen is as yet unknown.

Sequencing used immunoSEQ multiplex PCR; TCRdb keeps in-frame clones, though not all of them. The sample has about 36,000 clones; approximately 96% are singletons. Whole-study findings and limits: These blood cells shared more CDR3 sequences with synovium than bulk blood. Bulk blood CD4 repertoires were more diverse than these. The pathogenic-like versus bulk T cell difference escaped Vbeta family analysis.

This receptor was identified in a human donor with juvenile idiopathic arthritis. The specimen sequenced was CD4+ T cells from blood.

DNA of the CDR3: TGTGCCAGTAGTACCGGGACTAGCGGGGGGGAATATGAGCAGTTCTTC. Residues: CASSTGTSGGEYEQFF. The chain joins TRBV19 to TRBJ2-1; 16 bases agree with TRBD2. The CDR3 contains 16 residues. Per the germline V gene, CDR1 is LNHDA and CDR2 is SQIVND (reference sequence). The trim removed 4 bases at V and 8 bases at J, leaving 5 bases unmatched.